A single sample is the source of the 6 T cell receptor beta chains below, sequenced in a study of CD4 T cells in relation to SARS-CoV-2 and coronaviruses (dated by TCRdb to about 2021). CD4+ T cells from unexposed donors were collected before the COVID-19 pandemic (2011-2018). The EasySep CD4+ T cell isolation kit was used to isolate CD4+ T cells once the cultures had run for roughly eleven days. The antigens these receptors bind are not known. Library method: the immunoSEQ multiplex PCR assay. TCRdb's version of the immuneACCESS table is confined to in-frame rearrangements and falls short of the full clone set. An unresolved V gene accounts for under half of the shortfall where checked; the remainder is of unknown origin. The sample profile shows some 20,000 clones; around 76% of them were found once. Roughly 15% of the sample rests with the top ten. What was sequenced was CD4+ T cells from PBMCs, cultured in vitro. These receptors originate from a human donor in good health.

The V call is TRBV7-2, the J call TRBJ1-6, with 7 bases matching TRBD1. The germline V gene encodes CDR1 SGHTA and CDR2 FQGNSA. This CDR3 has 16 amino acids. The V gene end was trimmed by 5 bases and the J gene end by 0 bases; junction bases not matched to a gene: 4. CDR3 sequence reads: CASSRDRLSYNSPLHF. CDR3 DNA: TGTGCCAGCAGCCGGGACAGACTCTCCTATAATTCACCCCTCCACTTT.

The J gene is TRBJ2-7, the V gene TRBV7-2; 10 bases match TRBD1. Germline CDR1 SGHTA, CDR2 FQGNSA. The CDR3 is made up of 16 amino acids. Trimming took 5 bases from V and 0 from J; bases not matched to a gene: 7. The DNA for the CDR3 is TGTGCCAGCAGCCCGACGGGACAGGGGAACTCCTACGAGCAGTACTTC. Encoded protein: CASSPTGQGNSYEQYF.

The chain carries TRBV19 and TRBJ1-1; the D gene is possibly TRBD1 (6 bases). Per germline, CDR1 LNHDA and CDR2 SQIVND (reference sequence). The V end lost 7 bases, the J end lost 6 bases, and 21 bases lay between the germline ends. The CDR3 covers 15 residues. The chain's CDR3 is CASTPRGGRRAEAFF. The CDR3 nucleotides are TGTGCCAGTACCCCCCGCGGGGGGCGGCGGGCTGAAGCTTTCTTT.

The chain carries TRBV7-9 and TRBJ2-5; 7 bases are shared with TRBD2. Unmatched junction bases numbered 7, after V lost 8 bases and J lost 4 bases. The CDR3 runs 13 residues. Germline V gene sequence: CDR1 SEHNR, CDR2 FQNEAQ (reference sequence). CDR3 in amino acids: CASAGGNGETQYF. CDR3 sequence (DNA): TGTGCCAGCGCCGGGGGGAACGGAGAGACCCAGTACTTC.

The chain is built from TRBV2 and TRBJ2-4; tentative D call: TRBD1 (6 bases). The V end lost 8 bases, the J end lost 4 bases, and 12 bases lay between the germline ends. Germline V gene data show CDR1 as SNHLY and CDR2 as FYNNEI. The CDR3 loop spans 13 amino acids. CDR3 sequence: CASGLGQKNIQYF. CDR3 bases: TGTGCCAGCGGCCTCGGACAGAAAAACATTCAGTACTTC.

This sequence joins TRBV7-9 and TRBJ1-1; TRBD1 might be the D (6 bases). Germline V lookup: CDR1 SEHNR, CDR2 FQNEAQ (reference sequence). The CDR3 has 16 amino acids. Between the trimmed V and J ends, which lost 3 bases and 4 bases, there was a span of 18 bases. The CDR3 is CASSFVLAGVATEAFF. For the CDR3, the DNA is TGTGCCAGCAGCTTCGTACTCGCAGGGGTTGCCACTGAAGCTTTCTTT. The full variable domain, with the rest looked up from reference TRBV7-9 and TRBJ1-1, is DTGVSQNPRHKITKRGQNVTFRCDPISEHNRLYWYRQTLGQGPEFLTYFQNEAQLEKSRLLSDRFSAERPKGSFSTLEIQRTEQGDSAMYLCASSFVLAGVATEAFFGQGTRLTVV.